These T cell receptor beta chains were read from a single sample in a study of blood T cell repertoires in COVID-19. The data were produced by immunoSEQ multiplex PCR, yet TCRdb's version contains in-frame clones alone and is incomplete. The sample carries tens of thousands of clones, 80% to 90% recorded once. Sequencing used peripheral blood. The receptor source for this set is a human donor in a cohort sampled during active COVID-19. The donor label of this sample is uncertain. Both conserved end residues are part of each CDR3. The order of the fields is CDR3 length, D gene, J gene, V gene, clone size, CDR3 protein, CDR3 DNA. D genes are given only for firm matches. Clone size is given for some rows only: seen once, a few or many times, or a class if the clone is expanded.

len: 13
d_gene: TRBD1
j_gene: TRBJ1-2
v_gene: TRBV2
abundance: .
CDR3aa: CASSPGGNYGYTF
CDR3nt: TGTGCCAGCAGCCCAGGGGGTAACTATGGCTACACCTTC

len: 17
d_gene: TRBD2
j_gene: TRBJ2-7
v_gene: TRBV5-1
abundance: .
CDR3aa: CASSGAGLAGGSYEQYF
CDR3nt: TGCGCCAGCAGCGGAGCCGGACTAGCGGGGGGTTCCTACGAGCAGTACTTC

len: 13
d_gene: .
j_gene: TRBJ2-1
v_gene: TRBV29-1
abundance: .
CDR3aa: CSVDGRGYNEQFF
CDR3nt: TGCAGCGTTGACGGTCGAGGCTACAATGAGCAGTTCTTC

len: 14
d_gene: .
j_gene: TRBJ1-3
v_gene: TRBV5-1
abundance: .
CDR3aa: CASSLREEKYTIYF
CDR3nt: TGCGCCAGCAGCTTGAGGGAGGAAAAGTACACCATATATTTT

len: 15
d_gene: TRBD2
j_gene: TRBJ2-3
v_gene: TRBV2
abundance: .
CDR3aa: CASSVSGGLPKTQYF
CDR3nt: TGTGCCAGCAGTGTTTCGGGGGGGCTCCCTAAAACGCAGTATTTT

len: 15
d_gene: .
j_gene: TRBJ1-5
v_gene: TRBV19
abundance: .
CDR3aa: CASSSQGKGNQPQHF
CDR3nt: TGTGCCAGTAGCTCCCAGGGGAAGGGCAATCAGCCCCAGCATTTT

len: 12
d_gene: TRBD1
j_gene: TRBJ2-7
v_gene: TRBV10-3
abundance: .
CDR3aa: CATRQGGYEQYF
CDR3nt: TGTGCCACCCGACAGGGGGGATACGAGCAGTACTTC

len: 13
d_gene: .
j_gene: TRBJ1-1
v_gene: TRBV7-2
abundance: .
CDR3aa: CASTGRANTEAFF
CDR3nt: TGTGCCAGCACAGGGAGGGCCAACACTGAAGCTTTCTTT

len: 16
d_gene: .
j_gene: TRBJ2-5
v_gene: TRBV7-2
abundance: .
CDR3aa: CASSLGLGGGSETQYF
CDR3nt: TGTGCCAGCAGCTTAGGGCTAGGGGGGGGTTCGGAGACCCAGTACTTC

len: 14
d_gene: .
j_gene: TRBJ1-4
v_gene: TRBV7-9
abundance: .
CDR3aa: CASSNRGAGEKLFF
CDR3nt: TGTGCCAGCAGCAATCGGGGGGCAGGGGAAAAACTGTTTTTT

len: 14
d_gene: .
j_gene: TRBJ1-1
v_gene: TRBV13
abundance: .
CDR3aa: CASSSTRTISEAFF
CDR3nt: TGTGCCAGCAGCTCCACACGGACTATCTCTGAAGCTTTCTTT

len: 13
d_gene: TRBD1
j_gene: TRBJ1-1
v_gene: TRBV2
abundance: .
CDR3aa: CASRGQGNTEAFF
CDR3nt: TGTGCCAGCAGGGGACAGGGGAACACTGAAGCTTTCTTT

len: 17
d_gene: TRBD2
j_gene: TRBJ2-6
v_gene: TRBV9
abundance: once
CDR3aa: CASSVVGGASGANVLTF
CDR3nt: TGTGCCAGCAGCGTAGTCGGGGGGGCCTCTGGGGCCAACGTCCTGACTTTC

len: 13
d_gene: .
j_gene: TRBJ2-2
v_gene: TRBV28
abundance: .
CDR3aa: CASRAGVAGELFF
CDR3nt: TGTGCCAGTCGGGCAGGGGTGGCCGGGGAGCTGTTTTTT

len: 11
d_gene: .
j_gene: TRBJ2-3
v_gene: TRBV3-1/TRBV3-2
abundance: once
CDR3aa: CASTRGDTQYF
CDR3nt: TGTGCCAGCACAAGGGGGGATACGCAGTATTTT

len: 15
d_gene: .
j_gene: TRBJ1-4
v_gene: TRBV18
abundance: few
CDR3aa: CASSPPHLQGEKLFF
CDR3nt: TGTGCCAGCTCACCACCCCATTTACAGGGTGAAAAACTGTTTTTT

len: 14
d_gene: TRBD1
j_gene: TRBJ1-2
v_gene: TRBV5-5
abundance: .
CDR3aa: CASSLGTGGDGYTF
CDR3nt: TGTGCCAGCAGCTTGGGGACAGGGGGCGATGGCTACACCTTC

len: 14
d_gene: TRBD1
j_gene: TRBJ2-7
v_gene: TRBV2
abundance: .
CDR3aa: CALRSGTGSYEQYF
CDR3nt: TGTGCCTTGCGGTCAGGGACAGGGAGTTACGAGCAGTACTTC

len: 14
d_gene: .
j_gene: TRBJ2-7
v_gene: TRBV6-5
abundance: .
CDR3aa: CASFSRTATYEQYF
CDR3nt: TGTGCCAGCTTTAGCAGGACAGCAACCTACGAGCAGTACTTC

len: 14
d_gene: .
j_gene: TRBJ2-7
v_gene: TRBV9
abundance: .
CDR3aa: CASSMEGLTGEQYF
CDR3nt: TGTGCCAGCAGCATGGAGGGACTGACGGGTGAGCAGTACTTC

len: 13
d_gene: .
j_gene: TRBJ2-5
v_gene: TRBV5-1
abundance: .
CDR3aa: CASSLQSEETQYF
CDR3nt: TGCGCCAGCAGCTTGCAGTCCGAAGAGACCCAGTACTTC

len: 15
d_gene: .
j_gene: TRBJ1-2
v_gene: TRBV11-2
abundance: once
CDR3aa: CASSARSRQGSGYTF
CDR3nt: TGTGCCAGCAGCGCCAGGAGTAGGCAGGGGAGCGGCTACACCTTC

len: 15
d_gene: TRBD1
j_gene: TRBJ2-1
v_gene: TRBV6-5
abundance: .
CDR3aa: CASSYSTGIKNEQFF
CDR3nt: TGTGCCAGCAGTTACTCGACAGGGATCAAGAATGAGCAGTTCTTC

len: 13
d_gene: .
j_gene: TRBJ1-5
v_gene: TRBV20-1
abundance: .
CDR3aa: CSASISEHQPQHF
CDR3nt: TGCAGTGCTAGTATCTCTGAGCATCAGCCCCAGCATTTT

len: 20
d_gene: TRBD1
j_gene: TRBJ1-1
v_gene: TRBV4-1
abundance: .
CDR3aa: CASSQKTPGTGISWDTEAFF
CDR3nt: TGCGCCAGCAGCCAAAAAACCCCCGGGACAGGTATTAGTTGGGACACTGAAGCTTTCTTT

len: 16
d_gene: TRBD2
j_gene: TRBJ2-3
v_gene: TRBV3-1/TRBV3-2
abundance: .
CDR3aa: CASSQKRGGPGDTQYF
CDR3nt: TGTGCCAGCAGCCAAAAACGGGGGGGCCCGGGTGATACGCAGTATTTT

len: 17
d_gene: .
j_gene: TRBJ1-5
v_gene: TRBV3-1/TRBV3-2
abundance: few
CDR3aa: CASSRGSRGTFNQPQHF
CDR3nt: TGTGCCAGCAGCCGCGGTTCCAGGGGCACCTTCAATCAGCCCCAGCATTTT

len: 17
d_gene: TRBD2
j_gene: TRBJ2-5
v_gene: TRBV5-4
abundance: once
CDR3aa: CASSLGSSGGPKETQYF
CDR3nt: TGTGCCAGCAGCTTGGGATCTAGCGGGGGTCCGAAAGAGACCCAGTACTTC

len: 14
d_gene: TRBD1
j_gene: TRBJ1-1
v_gene: TRBV2
abundance: once
CDR3aa: CASSDEGAVTEAFF
CDR3nt: TGTGCCAGCAGTGACGAGGGGGCGGTCACTGAAGCTTTCTTT

len: 16
d_gene: TRBD1
j_gene: TRBJ2-5
v_gene: TRBV5-1
abundance: .
CDR3aa: CASSRGMAGGKETQYF
CDR3nt: TGCGCCAGCAGCCGGGGGATGGCAGGGGGCAAGGAGACCCAGTACTTC

len: 15
d_gene: TRBD2
j_gene: TRBJ2-2
v_gene: TRBV9
abundance: .
CDR3aa: CASSVSSGGAGELFF
CDR3nt: TGTGCCAGCAGCGTATCTAGCGGGGGGGCCGGGGAGCTGTTTTTT

len: 15
d_gene: TRBD1
j_gene: TRBJ1-2
v_gene: TRBV5-4
abundance: few
CDR3aa: CASRQDRGRSYGYTF
CDR3nt: TGTGCCAGCAGACAAGACAGGGGGCGAAGCTATGGCTACACCTTC